This TCR beta chain was sequenced during a study of shared clonotypes between healthy human individuals. Regarding the study as a whole: When compared with the clonotypes that were shared by all four sorted-subset donors, the non-shared clonotypes turned out to have lower generation probabilities. In the sorted subsets, rarefaction showed sequencing was incomplete despite large depth.

With regard to this clone: Its matching antigen is unknown.

Generated by immunoSEQ multiplex PCR, the TCRdb table keeps only in-frame clones and is missing some. The repertoire holds 550,000 to 850,000 clones, with under 80% as singletons. Trimming pared 1 base from V and 1 base from J, leaving 4 bases between. This CDR3 contains 13 residues. Germline CDR1 and CDR2: SNHLY and FYNNEI. The chain carries TRBV2 and TRBJ1-1; no firm D call. This sequence was found in a woman in her 30s in good health. The sequenced sample consisted of memory CD4+ T cells sorted from blood. Subset here: CD45RA-negative fraction. The CDR3 reads CASSEEQNTEAFF. DNA of the CDR3: TGTGCCAGCAGTGAAGAGCAGAACACTGAAGCTTTCTTT.